This TCR beta chain is drawn from a study of early T cells in non-severe SARS-CoV-2 infection. Study overall: The input, bulk RNA from unsorted whole blood, was sequenced, and chains were unpaired.

V was clipped by 1 base and J by 8 bases; unmatched bases: 9. CDR3 length equals 16 residues. The V gene's germline CDR1 is SGHVS and CDR2 FNYEAQ. TCRdb re-called the 5' RACE reads through MiXCR, storing one row per CDR3 protein. The sample yields tens of thousands of distinct CDR3 sequences, 7.7% seen once. This TCR derives from an adult who was a healthcare worker with PCR-confirmed SARS-CoV-2 infection or an uninfected control (not recorded which). Sample: whole blood, taken at baseline. The chain employs TRBV7-6 and TRBJ2-1; TRBD2 agrees at 9 bases. The CDR3: CASSLESAGGPYEQFF. The CDR3 nucleotides are TGTGCCAGCAGCTTAGAGTCGGCGGGAGGGCCTTATGAGCAGTTCTTC.